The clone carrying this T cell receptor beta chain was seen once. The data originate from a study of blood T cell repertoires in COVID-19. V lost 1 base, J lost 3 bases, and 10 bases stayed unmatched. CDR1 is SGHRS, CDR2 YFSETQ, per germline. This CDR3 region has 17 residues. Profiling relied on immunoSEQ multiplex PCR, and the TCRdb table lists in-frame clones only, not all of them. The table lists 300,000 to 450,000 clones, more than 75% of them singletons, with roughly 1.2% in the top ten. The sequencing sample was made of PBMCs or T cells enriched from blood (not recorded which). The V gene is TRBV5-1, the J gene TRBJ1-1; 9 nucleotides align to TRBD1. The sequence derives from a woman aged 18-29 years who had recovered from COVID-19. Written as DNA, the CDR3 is TGCGCCAGCAGCTTGTTGGGACAGGGAGGTGGTGACACTGAAGCTTTCTTT. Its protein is CASSLLGQGGGDTEAFF.